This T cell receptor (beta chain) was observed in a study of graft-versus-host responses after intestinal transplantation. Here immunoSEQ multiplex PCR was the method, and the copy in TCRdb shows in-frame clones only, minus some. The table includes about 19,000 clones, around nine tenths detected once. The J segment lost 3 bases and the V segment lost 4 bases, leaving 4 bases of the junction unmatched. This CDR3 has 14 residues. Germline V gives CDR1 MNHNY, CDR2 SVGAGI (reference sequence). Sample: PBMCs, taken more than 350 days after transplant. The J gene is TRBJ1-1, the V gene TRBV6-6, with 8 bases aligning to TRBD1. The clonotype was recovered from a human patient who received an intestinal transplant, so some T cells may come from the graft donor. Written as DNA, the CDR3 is TGTGCCAGCAGTTCCCGGACAGGGTACACTGAAGCTTTCTTT. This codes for CASSSRTGYTEAFF.